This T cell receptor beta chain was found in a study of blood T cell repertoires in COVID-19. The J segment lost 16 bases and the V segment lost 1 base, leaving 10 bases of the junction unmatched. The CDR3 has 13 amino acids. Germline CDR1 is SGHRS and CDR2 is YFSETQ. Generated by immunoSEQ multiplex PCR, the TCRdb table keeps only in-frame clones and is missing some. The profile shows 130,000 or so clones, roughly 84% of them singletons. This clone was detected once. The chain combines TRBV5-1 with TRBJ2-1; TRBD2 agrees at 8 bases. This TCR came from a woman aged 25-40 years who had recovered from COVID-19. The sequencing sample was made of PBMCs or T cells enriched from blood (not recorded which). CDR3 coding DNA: TGCGCCAGCAGCTTGACGCTAAGCGGGAGTTTCTTCTTC. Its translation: CASSLTLSGSFFF.